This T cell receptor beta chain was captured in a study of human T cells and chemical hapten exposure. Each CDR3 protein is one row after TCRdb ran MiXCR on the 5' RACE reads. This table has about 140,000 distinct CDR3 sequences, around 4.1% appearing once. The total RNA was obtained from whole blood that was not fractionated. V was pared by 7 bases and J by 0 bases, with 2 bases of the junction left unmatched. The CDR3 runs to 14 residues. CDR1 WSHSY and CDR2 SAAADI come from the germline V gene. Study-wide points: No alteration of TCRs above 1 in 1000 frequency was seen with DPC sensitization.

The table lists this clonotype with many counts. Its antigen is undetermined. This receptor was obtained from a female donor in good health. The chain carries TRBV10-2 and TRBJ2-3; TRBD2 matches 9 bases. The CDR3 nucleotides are TGCGCCAGCATGCTAGCGGGGAGCACAGATACGCAGTATTTT. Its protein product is CASMLAGSTDTQYF.